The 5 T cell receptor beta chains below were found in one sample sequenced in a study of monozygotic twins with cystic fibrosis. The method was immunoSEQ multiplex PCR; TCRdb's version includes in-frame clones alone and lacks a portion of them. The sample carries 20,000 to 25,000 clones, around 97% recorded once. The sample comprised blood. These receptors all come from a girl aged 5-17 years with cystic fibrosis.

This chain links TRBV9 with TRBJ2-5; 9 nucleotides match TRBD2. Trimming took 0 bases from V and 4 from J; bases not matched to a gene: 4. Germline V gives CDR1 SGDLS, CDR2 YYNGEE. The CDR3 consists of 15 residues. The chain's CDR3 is CASSVGSGSGETQYF. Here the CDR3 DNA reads TGTGCCAGCAGCGTAGGTAGCGGGAGTGGAGAGACCCAGTACTTC. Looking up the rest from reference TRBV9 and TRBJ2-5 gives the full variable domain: DSGVTQTPKHLITATGQRVTLRCSPRSGDLSVYWYQQSLDQGLQFLIQYYNGEERAKGNILERFSAQQFPDLHSELNLSSLELGDSALYFCASSVGSGSGETQYFGPGTRLLVL.

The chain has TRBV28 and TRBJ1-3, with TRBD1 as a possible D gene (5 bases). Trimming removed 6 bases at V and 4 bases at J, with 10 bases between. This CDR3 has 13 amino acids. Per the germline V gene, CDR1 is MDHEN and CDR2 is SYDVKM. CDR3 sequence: CASRTGPGNTIYF. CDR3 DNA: TGTGCCAGCAGAACAGGACCCGGAAACACCATATATTTT.

The CDR3 region has the DNA TGCGCCAGCAGCTTGGGTGGGCTAGCAGAAAACCAAGAGACCCAGTACTTC. Encoded protein: CASSLGGLAENQETQYF. The chain joins TRBV5-1 to TRBJ2-5, with TRBD2 as a possible D gene (5 bases). The CDR3 consists of 17 residues. Germline values: CDR1 SGHRS, CDR2 YFSETQ. V lost 0 bases and J lost 0, with 15 bases in between.

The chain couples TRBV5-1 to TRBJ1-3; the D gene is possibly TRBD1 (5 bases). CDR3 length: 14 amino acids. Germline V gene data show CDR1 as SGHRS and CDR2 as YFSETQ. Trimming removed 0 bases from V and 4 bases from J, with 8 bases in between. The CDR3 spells CASSLGQRGNTIYF. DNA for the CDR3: TGCGCCAGCAGCTTGGGACAGAGAGGAAACACCATATATTTT.

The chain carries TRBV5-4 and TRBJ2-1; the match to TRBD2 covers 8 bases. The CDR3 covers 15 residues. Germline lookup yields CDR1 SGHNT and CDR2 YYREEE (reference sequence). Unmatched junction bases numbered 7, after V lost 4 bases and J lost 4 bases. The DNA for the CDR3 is TGTGCCAGCAGCCAGCTAGCGGGCGGATACAATGAGCAGTTCTTC. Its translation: CASSQLAGGYNEQFF.